This T cell receptor (beta chain) was captured by sequencing in a study of blood T cell repertoires in COVID-19. Sequencing used immunoSEQ multiplex PCR; TCRdb keeps in-frame clones, though not all of them. The sample holds a few hundred thousand clones, nearly 90% seen once. Participant ages covered about 18 to 100 years across 24 US areas. Cohorts were based on clinical histories the participants reported. Either two negative PCRs, clearance, or symptom resolution qualified Cohort 3 donors as recovered. V lost 0 bases to trimming and J lost 5 bases, with 20 bases between them. Per germline, CDR1 MGHRA and CDR2 YSYEKL. The CDR3 length is 18 residues.

The rearrangement links TRBV4-1 to TRBJ1-5; D is perhaps TRBD1 (5 bases). The sample comprised PBMCs or T cells enriched from blood (not recorded which). This TCR derives from a woman aged 25 to 39 who had recovered from COVID-19. CDR3 nucleotides: TGCGCCAGCAGCCAAGAAGGGGCAGCCGCAATCGTCTATCAGCCCCAGCATTTT. Translated, it gives CASSQEGAAAIVYQPQHF.